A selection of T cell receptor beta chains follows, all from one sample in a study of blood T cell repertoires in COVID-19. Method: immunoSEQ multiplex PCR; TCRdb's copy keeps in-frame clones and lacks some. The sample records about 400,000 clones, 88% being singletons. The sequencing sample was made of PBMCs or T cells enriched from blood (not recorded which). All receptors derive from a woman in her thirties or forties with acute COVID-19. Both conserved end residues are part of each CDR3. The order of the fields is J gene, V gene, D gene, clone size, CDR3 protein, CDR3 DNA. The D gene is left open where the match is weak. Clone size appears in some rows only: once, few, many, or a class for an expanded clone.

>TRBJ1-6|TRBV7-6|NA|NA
CASSLRGETNSPLHF
TGTGCCAGCAGCTTACGGGGGGAGACTAATTCACCCCTCCACTTT
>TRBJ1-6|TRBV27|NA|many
CASSLRRQDNSPLHF
TGTGCCAGCAGTTTAAGGCGGCAAGATAATTCACCCCTCCACTTT
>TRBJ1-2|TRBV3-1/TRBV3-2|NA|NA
CASSQGRTDGYTF
TGTGCCAGCAGCCAAGGACGGACAGATGGCTACACCTTC
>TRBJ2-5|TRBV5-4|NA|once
CASSLRGRETQYF
TGTGCCAGCAGCTTGCGGGGGAGAGAGACCCAGTACTTC
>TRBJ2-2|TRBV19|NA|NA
CASSSSPGRGYTGELFF
TGTGCCAGTAGTTCGTCGCCCGGTAGGGGTTACACCGGGGAGCTGTTTTTT
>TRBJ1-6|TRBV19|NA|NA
CASSIVSGGGSPLHF
TGTGCCAGTAGTATAGTATCCGGGGGTGGTTCACCCCTCCACTTT
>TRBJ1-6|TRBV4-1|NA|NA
CASSQGGGRGSPLHF
TGCGCCAGCAGCCAAGGGGGGGGAAGGGGTTCACCCCTCCACTTT
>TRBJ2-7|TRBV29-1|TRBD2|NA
CSVYGGEKYEQYF
TGCAGCGTTTATGGGGGGGAAAAATACGAGCAGTACTTC
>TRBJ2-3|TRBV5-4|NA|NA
CASSLLEGRPDTQYF
TGTGCCAGCAGCTTGCTTGAGGGCAGACCAGATACGCAGTATTTT
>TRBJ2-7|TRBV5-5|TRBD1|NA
CASSFGQGGWEQYF
TGTGCCAGCAGCTTTGGACAGGGTGGGTGGGAGCAGTACTTC
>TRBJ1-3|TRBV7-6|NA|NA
CASGTGSAGNTIYF
TGTGCCAGCGGAACAGGGTCTGCTGGAAACACCATATATTTT
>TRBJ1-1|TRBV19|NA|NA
CAWKKAGTSGRMNTEAFF
TGTGCCTGGAAAAAGGCCGGGACATCTGGGCGAATGAACACTGAAGCTTTCTTT
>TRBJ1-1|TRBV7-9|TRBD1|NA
CASSSIAGGNTEAFF
TGTGCCAGCAGCTCCATTGCAGGGGGCAACACTGAAGCTTTCTTT
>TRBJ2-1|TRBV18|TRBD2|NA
CASSALGGEQFF
TGTGCCAGCTCAGCCTTGGGGGGGGAGCAGTTCTTC
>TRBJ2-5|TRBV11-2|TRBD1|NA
CASSTIRGTAETQYF
TGTGCCAGCAGCACCATCAGGGGGACCGCGGAGACCCAGTACTTC
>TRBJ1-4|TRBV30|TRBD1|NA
CAWSGQGALNEKLFF
TGTGCCTGGAGTGGGCAGGGGGCACTAAATGAAAAACTGTTTTTT
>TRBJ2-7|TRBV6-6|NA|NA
CASSSTGRNYEQYF
TGTGCCAGCAGCTCGACAGGGAGGAACTACGAGCAGTACTTC
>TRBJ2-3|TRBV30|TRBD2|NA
CAWSGRGGLDTQYF
TGTGCCTGGAGTGGACGGGGGGGCCTAGATACGCAGTATTTT
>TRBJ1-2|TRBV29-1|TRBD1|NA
CSVDGQGEDGYTF
TGCAGCGTTGACGGGCAGGGGGAGGATGGCTACACCTTC
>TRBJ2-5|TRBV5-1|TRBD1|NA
CASSLAGTGGLQETQYF
TGCGCCAGCAGCTTGGCCGGGACAGGGGGCCTCCAAGAGACCCAGTACTTC
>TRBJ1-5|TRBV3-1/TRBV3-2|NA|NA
CASSQDRGQPQHF
TGTGCCAGCAGCCAAGATCGGGGTCAGCCCCAGCATTTT
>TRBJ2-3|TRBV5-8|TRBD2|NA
CASSLLPTSGGFLRTDTQYF
TGTGCCAGCAGCTTGTTACCGACTAGCGGGGGTTTTCTCCGCACAGATACGCAGTATTTT
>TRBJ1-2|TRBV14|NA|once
CASSHLVSGGYTF
TGTGCCAGCAGCCATCTCGTCAGTGGTGGCTACACCTTC
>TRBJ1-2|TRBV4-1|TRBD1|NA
CASSQETGEPYGYTF
TGCGCCAGCAGCCAAGAAACAGGGGAGCCCTATGGCTACACCTTC
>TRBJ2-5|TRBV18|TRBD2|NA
CASSPPGGVETQYF
TGTGCCAGCTCACCACCGGGAGGGGTGGAGACCCAGTACTTC
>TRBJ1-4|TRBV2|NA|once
CASKEGATNEKLFF
TGTGCCAGCAAAGAGGGGGCAACTAATGAAAAACTGTTTTTT
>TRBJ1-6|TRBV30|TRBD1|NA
CAWSTGQGRNSPLHF
TGTGCCTGGAGTACAGGACAGGGGAGGAATTCACCCCTCCACTTT
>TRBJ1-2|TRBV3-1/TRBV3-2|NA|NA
CASSHQGGGYTF
TGTGCCAGCAGCCACCAGGGAGGAGGCTACACCTTC
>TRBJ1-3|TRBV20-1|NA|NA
CSVERGNTIYF
TGCAGTGTTGAGAGGGGAAACACCATATATTTT
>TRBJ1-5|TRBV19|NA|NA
CASGDRGLGQPQHF
TGTGCCAGTGGTGATCGAGGGCTGGGGCAGCCCCAGCATTTT
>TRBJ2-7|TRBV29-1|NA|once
CSVEDPQEQYF
TGCAGCGTTGAAGATCCGCAGGAGCAGTACTTC
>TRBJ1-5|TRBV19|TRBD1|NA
CASSITPDRDNQPQHF
TGTGCCAGTAGTATTACCCCGGACAGGGACAATCAGCCCCAGCATTTT
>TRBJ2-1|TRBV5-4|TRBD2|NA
CASSFERGGSEQFF
TGTGCCAGCAGCTTTGAGCGGGGGGGGAGTGAGCAGTTCTTC
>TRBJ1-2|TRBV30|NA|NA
CAWNLVIDYTF
TGTGCCTGGAATCTGGTCATAGACTACACCTTC
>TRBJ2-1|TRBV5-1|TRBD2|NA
CASSPGGGGNNEQFF
TGCGCCAGCAGCCCAGGTGGGGGGGGTAACAATGAGCAGTTCTTC
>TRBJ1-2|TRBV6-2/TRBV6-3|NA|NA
CASSPPGQRVGGYTF
TGTGCCAGCAGCCCACCCGGACAGCGAGTGGGTGGCTACACCTTC
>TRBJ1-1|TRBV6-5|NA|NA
CASRPGGELEAFF
TGTGCCAGCAGGCCCGGGGGGGAGCTTGAAGCTTTCTTT
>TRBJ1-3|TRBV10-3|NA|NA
CAADDGPRLGGNTIYF
TGTGCCGCCGATGACGGTCCCAGACTTGGGGGAAACACCATATATTTT
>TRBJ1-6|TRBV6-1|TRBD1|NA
CASSEAGKGAESPLHF
TGTGCCAGCAGTGAAGCGGGCAAGGGGGCAGAGTCACCCCTCCACTTT
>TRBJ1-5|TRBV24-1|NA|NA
CATSDLGDTLSNQPQHF
TGTGCCACCAGTGATTTGGGGGACACGCTTAGCAATCAGCCCCAGCATTTT
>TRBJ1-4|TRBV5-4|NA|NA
CASSSPGGEKLFF
TGTGCCAGCAGCTCCCCGGGGGGCGAAAAACTGTTTTTT
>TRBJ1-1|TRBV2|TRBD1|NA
CAGPGNRGGTEAFF
TGTGCCGGGCCAGGAAACAGGGGTGGCACTGAAGCTTTCTTT
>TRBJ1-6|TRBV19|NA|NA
CASSLRPSGISNSPLHF
TGTGCCAGTAGTCTTCGACCGTCAGGTATCAGTAATTCACCCCTCCACTTT
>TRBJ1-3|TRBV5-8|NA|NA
CASSLVVGASGNTIYF
TGTGCCAGCAGCTTGGTCGTGGGGGCCTCTGGAAACACCATATATTTT
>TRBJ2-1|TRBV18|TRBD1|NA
CASSPETGKDEQFF
TGTGCCAGCTCACCAGAGACAGGGAAGGATGAGCAGTTCTTC
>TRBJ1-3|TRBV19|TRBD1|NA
CASSRGQEPRNTIYF
TGTGCCAGTAGTAGAGGACAGGAACCGAGAAACACCATATATTTT
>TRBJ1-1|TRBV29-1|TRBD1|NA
CSGHRGPDTEAFF
TGCAGCGGTCACAGGGGGCCGGACACTGAAGCTTTCTTT
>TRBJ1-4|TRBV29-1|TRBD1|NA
CSVTSGTGVEKLFF
TGCAGCGTTACTTCCGGGACAGGTGTTGAAAAACTGTTTTTT
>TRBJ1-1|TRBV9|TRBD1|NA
CASSVVTGGTEAFF
TGTGCCAGCAGCGTAGTTACAGGGGGCACTGAAGCTTTCTTT
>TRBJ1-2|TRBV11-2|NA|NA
CASSAGVGGANYGYTF
TGTGCCAGCAGCGCAGGGGTTGGGGGGGCTAACTATGGCTACACCTTC
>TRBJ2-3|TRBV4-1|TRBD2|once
CASSQGLAGGWDTQYF
TGCGCCAGCAGCCAAGGACTAGCCGGAGGATGGGATACGCAGTATTTT
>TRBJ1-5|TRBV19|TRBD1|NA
CASSMGQGAQPQHF
TGTGCCAGTAGTATGGGACAGGGGGCCCAGCCCCAGCATTTT
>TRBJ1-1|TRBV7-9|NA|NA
CASSQPGRANTEAFF
TGTGCCAGCAGCCAACCGGGAAGGGCGAACACTGAAGCTTTCTTT